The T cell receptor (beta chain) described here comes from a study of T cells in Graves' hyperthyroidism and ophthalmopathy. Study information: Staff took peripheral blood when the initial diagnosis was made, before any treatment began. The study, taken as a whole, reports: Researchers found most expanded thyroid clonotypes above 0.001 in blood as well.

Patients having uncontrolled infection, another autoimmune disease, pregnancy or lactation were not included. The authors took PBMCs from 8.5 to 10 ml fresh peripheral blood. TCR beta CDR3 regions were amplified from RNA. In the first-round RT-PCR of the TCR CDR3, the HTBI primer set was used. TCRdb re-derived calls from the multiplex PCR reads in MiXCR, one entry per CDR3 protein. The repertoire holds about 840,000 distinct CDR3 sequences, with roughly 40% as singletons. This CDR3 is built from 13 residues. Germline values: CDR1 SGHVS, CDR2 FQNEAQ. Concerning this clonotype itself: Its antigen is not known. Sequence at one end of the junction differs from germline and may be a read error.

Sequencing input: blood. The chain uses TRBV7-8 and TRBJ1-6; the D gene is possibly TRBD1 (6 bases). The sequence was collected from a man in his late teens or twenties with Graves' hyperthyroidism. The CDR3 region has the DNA TGTGCAAGCAGCTTCGGACAGAATACACCCCTCCACTTT. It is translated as CASSFGQNTPLHF.